This TCR beta chain appears in the sequencing data of a study of blood T cell repertoires in COVID-19. Study details: Donors in the United States, Italy and Spain gave samples during acute or convalescent COVID-19.

This clone was detected a few times. The repertoire was sequenced with immunoSEQ multiplex PCR; TCRdb's copy has only in-frame clones and lacks some. The sample carries about 77,000 clones, roughly 80% recorded once. The V gene's germline CDR1 is ENHRY and CDR2 SYGVKD. V trimming: 8 bases; J trimming: 2 bases; junction bases outside the gene matches: 5. CDR3 size: 13 residues. The chain has TRBV10-3 and TRBJ1-2, with 7 positions matching TRBD1. This TCR was recovered from a woman in her 70s with acute or convalescent COVID-19. Sequencing input: peripheral blood. The CDR3 nucleotides read TGTGCCATCGGGACAGAGAAAAACTATGGCTACACCTTC. It specifies CAIGTEKNYGYTF.